The 12 T cell receptor beta chains presented below share a single source sample, sequenced in a study of T cells expressing NK-cell markers. TCRdb reprocessed the 5' RACE reads, with one entry per CDR3 protein and no DNA. The ten top clones account for roughly an eighth, within a sample of over 120,000 distinct CDR3 sequences. Material for sequencing was blood T cells: a sorted CD56 or NKG2C T cell subset, CD4+ or CD8+ T cells, or bulk PBMC T cells (not recorded which). Receptors originate from a man between 18 and 35 years old in good health.

V and J are TRBV6-1 and TRBJ2-5; checking the TCRdb D call of TRBD1 is not possible without DNA. Germline CDR1 MNHNS, CDR2 SASEGT. The CDR3 sequence is 15 residues long. This CDR3 is CATGPGTPNQETQYF.

The V gene is TRBV6-4, the J gene TRBJ2-1. Per germline, CDR1 MRHNA and CDR2 SNTAGT. The CDR3 has 13 residues. CDR3 region: CASSDFKGYEQFF.

This sequence joins TRBV3-1 and TRBJ2-3; no DNA is available, so the TRBD2 call from TCRdb remains unchecked. Germline values: CDR1 LGHDT, CDR2 YNNKEL (reference sequence). The CDR3 has 17 amino acids. CDR3: CASSQDRLAGDTDTQYF.

The CDR3 spells CASSPTVLGNTIYF. This chain links TRBV7-9 with TRBJ1-3; TCRdb proposes TRBD1, but this gene call is untestable without DNA. This CDR3 spans 14 amino acids. Per germline, CDR1 SEHNR and CDR2 FQNEAQ (reference sequence).

V gene TRBV2 combines with J gene TRBJ2-4; the D gene TCRdb calls, TRBD1, cannot be checked with no DNA. Germline loops: CDR1 SNHLY, CDR2 FYNNEI. This CDR3 comprises 16 residues. The CDR3 here is CASSELGGTAKNIQYF.

This chain uses TRBV11-2 with TRBJ2-1; the D call of TRBD2 rests on TCRdb alone, since no DNA is present to check it. The germline V gene has CDR1 SGHAT and CDR2 FQNNGV. This CDR3 is built from 18 residues. The chain's CDR3 is CASSLELAGDGSYNEQFF.

The chain uses TRBV4-3 and TRBJ1-2; lacking DNA, the TRBD1 call made by TCRdb goes unchecked. Germline lookup yields CDR1 LGHNA and CDR2 YSLEER. The CDR3 is 16 amino acids. This CDR3 reads CASSQEEDTPNYGYTF.

The chain carries TRBV7-9 and TRBJ2-3; the TCRdb call, TRBD1, lacks DNA for checking. The CDR3 consists of 15 residues. Germline V gene data show CDR1 as SEHNR and CDR2 as FQNEAQ (reference sequence). CDR3 loop: CASSHPTGEEDTQYF.

The rearrangement uses TRBV13 and TRBJ1-5. The CDR3 is 12 residues long. Per germline, CDR1 PRHDT and CDR2 FYEKMQ (reference sequence). CDR3 region: CASSLQDQPQHF.

The chain joins TRBV24-1 to TRBJ2-3; lacking DNA, the TRBD2 call made by TCRdb goes unchecked. This CDR3 spans 19 amino acids. CDR1 is KGHDR, CDR2 SFDVKD, per germline. This CDR3 is CATSDLDRGLAGPPDTQYF.

The V and J genes are TRBV7-2 and TRBJ2-5. Germline CDR1 and CDR2: SGHTA and FQGNSA. The CDR3 length is 15 residues. CDR3: CASSLELVYQETQYF.

J is TRBJ2-1 and V is TRBV27; lacking DNA, the TRBD2 call made by TCRdb goes unchecked. The CDR3 covers 14 residues. Looked up from germline, CDR1 is MNHEY and CDR2 is SMNVEV (reference sequence). CDR3 protein: CASSLTSGPNEQFF.